The entry below gives a single T cell receptor (beta chain) sequence along with its context. Its antigen is not identified. The PCR was carried out with 60 Vbeta primers and 13 Jbeta primers. TCRdb's table, derived via immunoSEQ multiplex PCR, lists solely in-frame clones and lacks some. Of under 85,000 clones in the sample, around four fifths were seen once. The data derive from a study of cytomegalovirus exposure and HLA in healthy donors. General study results and limits: Looking again later, the authors saw that most CMV-associated TCR beta chains seemed HLA-restricted. Segments of the TCR beta V type were, in most cases, productive about 87% or about 30% of the time in an earlier analysis. In vitro checks showed that a few CMV-associated chains really do target CMV antigens.

Input material: PBMCs. The clonotype comes from a young woman in good health and CMV-seronegative.

Here the CDR3 reads CASSATSGGAGETQYF. CDR3 DNA sequence: TGTGCCAGCAGCGCGACTAGCGGGGGGGCTGGGGAGACCCAGTACTTC. The rearrangement joins TRBV9 to TRBJ2-5; 14 bases agree with TRBD2. V was pared by 3 bases and J by 5 bases, with 6 bases of the junction left unmatched. The CDR3 contains 16 residues. CDR1 and CDR2 (germline): SGDLS, YYNGEE.